The clone carrying this T cell receptor beta chain was counted a few times. The table came from immunoSEQ multiplex PCR; TCRdb's copy has only in-frame clones and leaves some out. The sample consists of 75,000 to 80,000 clones, about nine tenths of them appearing once. These data originate in a study of T cell changes during pregnancy in multiple sclerosis. CDR3 size: 15 residues. Trimming left V 1 base short and J 0 bases short, with 7 bases between. Germline CDR1 and CDR2: MNHNS and SASEGT. This clonotype was obtained from a female donor with multiple sclerosis, enrolled in a pregnancy study. Sequenced here: peripheral blood, sampled before pregnancy. The chain has TRBV6-1 and TRBJ1-5; no firm D call. CDR3 DNA sequence: TGTGCCAGCAGTGAAGAGAGGAATAGCAATCAGCCCCAGCATTTT. Translated, it gives CASSEERNSNQPQHF.